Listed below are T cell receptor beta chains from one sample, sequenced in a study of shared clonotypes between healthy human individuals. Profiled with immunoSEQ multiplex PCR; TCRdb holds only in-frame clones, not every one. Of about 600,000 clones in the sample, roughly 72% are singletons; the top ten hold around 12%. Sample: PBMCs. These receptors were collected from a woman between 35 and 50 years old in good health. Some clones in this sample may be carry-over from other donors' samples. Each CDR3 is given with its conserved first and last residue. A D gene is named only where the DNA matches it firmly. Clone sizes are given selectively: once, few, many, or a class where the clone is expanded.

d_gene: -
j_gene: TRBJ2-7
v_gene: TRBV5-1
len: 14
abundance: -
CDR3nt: TGCGCCAGCAGCTCGGACGGGCTGGGAGGCGAGCAGTACTTC
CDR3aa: CASSSDGLGGEQYF

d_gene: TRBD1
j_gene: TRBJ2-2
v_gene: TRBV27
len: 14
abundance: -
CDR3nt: TGTGCCAGCAGTCTAACTAGGGGGCCCGGGGAGCTGTTTTTT
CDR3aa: CASSLTRGPGELFF

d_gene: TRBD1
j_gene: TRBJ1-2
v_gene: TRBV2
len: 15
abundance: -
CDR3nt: TGTGCCAGCAGTGAGTGGGACAGGGCCAACTATGGCTACACCTTC
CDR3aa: CASSEWDRANYGYTF

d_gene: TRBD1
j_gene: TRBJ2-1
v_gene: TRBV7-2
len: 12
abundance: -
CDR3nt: TGTGCCAGCAGCGCACACAGGGGTGAGCAGTTCTTC
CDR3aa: CASSAHRGEQFF

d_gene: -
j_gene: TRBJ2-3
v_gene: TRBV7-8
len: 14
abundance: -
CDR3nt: TGTGCCAGCAGCTTAGGCAGGGGCACAGATACGCAGTATTTT
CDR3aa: CASSLGRGTDTQYF

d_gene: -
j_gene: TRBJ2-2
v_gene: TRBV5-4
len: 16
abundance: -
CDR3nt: TGTGCCAGCAGCTTGATTGGAGGTTCGAACACCGGGGAGCTGTTTTTT
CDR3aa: CASSLIGGSNTGELFF

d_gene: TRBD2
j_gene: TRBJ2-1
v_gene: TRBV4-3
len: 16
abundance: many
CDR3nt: TGCGCCAGCAGCCGAGAGCGGGAGGAGGCCTACAATGAGCAGTTCTTC
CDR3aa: CASSREREEAYNEQFF

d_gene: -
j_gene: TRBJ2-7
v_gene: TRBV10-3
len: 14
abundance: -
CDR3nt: TGTGCCATCAGTGGAAACAGGGTTCGGTACGAGCAGTACTTC
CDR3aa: CAISGNRVRYEQYF

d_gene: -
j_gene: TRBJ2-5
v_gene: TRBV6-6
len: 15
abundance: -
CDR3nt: TGTGCCAGCAGTTACATGTGGGATGAGAGGTACGTGCAGTACTTC
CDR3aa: CASSYMWDERYVQYF

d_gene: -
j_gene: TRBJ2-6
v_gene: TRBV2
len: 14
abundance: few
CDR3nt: TGTGCCAGCAATCAGGACTCTGGGGCCAACGTCCTGACTTTC
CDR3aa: CASNQDSGANVLTF